This TCR beta chain originates from a study of regulatory T cells in long-lasting Graves disease. Study-level points and caveats: Persistent patients had a count of shared public clonotypes (more than 2,500) that exceeded that of new patients (966).

Indicated time point: newly diagnosed GD, antithyroid drugs for less than 3 months. Making the TCR library involved RNA that had been extracted from PBMCs. This clonotype was picked up a small number of times. Its antigen remains unidentified. Trimming took 0 bases from V and 2 from J; bases not matched to a gene: 11. Germline V gene sequence: CDR1 SGHRS, CDR2 YFSETQ. CDR3 length: 18 amino acids. CDR3 regions were amplified by Arm-PCR using iRepertoire HTBI primers to build TCR beta libraries. TCRdb processed the multiplex PCR reads anew with MiXCR; each CDR3 protein has one entry. The repertoire consists of over 350,000 distinct CDR3 sequences, with 12% to 15% occurring once and the leading ten covering roughly 15%. The same data also contributed to another study, on T cells in Graves' hyperthyroidism and ophthalmopathy.

The sequence derives from a woman aged 50 to 60 with Graves disease. The rearrangement joins TRBV5-1 to TRBJ1-3, with 7 bases lining up with TRBD1. Source: peripheral blood mononuclear cells (PBMCs), taken at new diagnosis, from a patient treated with antithyroid drugs. CDR3 nucleotides: TGCGCCAGCAGCTTGGTCGGGACAGCTGAGAGTACTGGAAACACCATATATTTT. Translation gives CASSLVGTAESTGNTIYF. The variable domain in full, completed from reference TRBV5-1 and TRBJ1-3, reads KAGVTQTPRYLIKTRGQQVTLSCSPISGHRSVSWYQQTPGQGLQFLFEYFSETQRNKGNFPGRFSGRQFSNSRSEMNVSTLELGDSALYLCASSLVGTAESTGNTIYFGEGSWLTVV.